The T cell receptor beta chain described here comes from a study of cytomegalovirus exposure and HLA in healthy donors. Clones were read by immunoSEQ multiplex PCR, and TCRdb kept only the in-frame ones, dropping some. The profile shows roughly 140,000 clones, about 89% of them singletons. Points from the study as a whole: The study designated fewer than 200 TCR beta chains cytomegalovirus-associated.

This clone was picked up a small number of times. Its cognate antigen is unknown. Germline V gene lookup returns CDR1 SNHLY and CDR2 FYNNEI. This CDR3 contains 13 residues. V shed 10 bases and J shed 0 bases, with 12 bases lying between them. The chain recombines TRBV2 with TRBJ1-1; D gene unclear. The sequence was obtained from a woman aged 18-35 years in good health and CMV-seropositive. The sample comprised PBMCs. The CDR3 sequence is CATDYPVNTEAFF. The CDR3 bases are TGTGCCACCGATTACCCAGTGAACACTGAAGCTTTCTTT.